This T cell receptor beta chain emerged from a study of vaccination and CD4 T cells after COVID-19. The treatment: roughly 10-day PBMC culture with coronavirus spike peptide pools or control peptides (ViraFEST assay). Unexposed donor CD4+ T cells predated the COVID-19 pandemic, collected 2011-2018. CDR3 size: 15 residues. The V gene lost 0 bases and the J gene lost 3 bases, with 8 bases spanning the gap. From germline, CDR1 is MNHEY and CDR2 SVGEGT. About this clonotype: The antigen remains undetermined.

The Oncomine TCR Beta short-read assay was applied to DNA of cultured CD4+ T cells. MiXCR was run by TCRdb on the PCR reads, yielding one entry per CDR3 protein. The sample shows thousands of distinct CDR3 sequences, roughly 49% of them seen only once. The clonotype comes from a human donor in good health. Material: CD4+ T cells from blood, cultured in vitro. The chain combines TRBV6-2 or TRBV6-3 with TRBJ2-2, with D perhaps TRBD2 (6 bases). CDR3 DNA sequence: TGTGCCAGCAGTTACTCGGGGGGTTACACCGGGGAGCTGTTTTTT. It is translated as CASSYSGGYTGELFF.